Listed below are T cell receptor beta chains from one sample, sequenced in a study of blood T cell repertoires in COVID-19. Clones were read by immunoSEQ multiplex PCR, and TCRdb kept only the in-frame ones, dropping some. The data hold more than 300,000 clones, with under 85% observed a single time. The sample was PBMCs or T cells enriched from blood (not recorded which). The receptor source for this set is a woman aged 45-65 years who had recovered from COVID-19. CDR3s include the opening cysteine and the closing phenylalanine or tryptophan. Fields, in order: CDR3 DNA, CDR3 protein, clone size, V gene, D gene, J gene. The D gene is left open where the match is weak. Clone size is shown for a subset of rows, as once, few, many or a class of expanded clone.

DNA: TGTGCCAGCAGCTATACAGGGGGCAGTGGCTACACCTTC; CDR3: CASSYTGGSGYTF; size: .; V: TRBV3-1/TRBV3-2; D: TRBD1; J: TRBJ1-2
DNA: TGTGCCAGCAGCAAAGAGTGGACAGGGGAAGGGGGGACAAATGAAAAACTGTTTTTT; CDR3: CASSKEWTGEGGTNEKLFF; size: .; V: TRBV21-1; D: .; J: TRBJ1-4
DNA: TGCGCCAGCAGCCAAGCCCCCCCGGGACTAGCGGGAGGTTTGAGTGAGCAGTTCTTC; CDR3: CASSQAPPGLAGGLSEQFF; size: .; V: TRBV4-3; D: TRBD2; J: TRBJ2-1
DNA: TGTGCCAGCACCCTCGCGGCCATTGGAGAGCAGTTCTTC; CDR3: CASTLAAIGEQFF; size: .; V: TRBV3-1/TRBV3-2; D: .; J: TRBJ2-1
DNA: TGTGCCAGCAGCTTAGGTGGGACAACCTCTGGAAACACCATATATTTT; CDR3: CASSLGGTTSGNTIYF; size: once; V: TRBV7-2; D: .; J: TRBJ1-3
DNA: TGTGCCAGCAGCCCACCCGGGACAGGGATGAACACTGAAGCTTTCTTT; CDR3: CASSPPGTGMNTEAFF; size: once; V: TRBV3-1/TRBV3-2; D: TRBD1; J: TRBJ1-1
DNA: TGTGCCAGCAGTCGTACTGTTTTCTATGGCTACACCTTC; CDR3: CASSRTVFYGYTF; size: .; V: TRBV6-5; D: .; J: TRBJ1-2
DNA: TGTGCCAGCAGCCAAGAACCGGGAAACTATGGCTACACCTTC; CDR3: CASSQEPGNYGYTF; size: .; V: TRBV3-1/TRBV3-2; D: .; J: TRBJ1-2
DNA: TGTGCCAGTAGTATAGGGGGACAGGGGGCGCGATATGGCTACACCTTC; CDR3: CASSIGGQGARYGYTF; size: .; V: TRBV19; D: TRBD1; J: TRBJ1-2
DNA: TGTGCCAGCAGCCAAGAAGTTAGCTACTACGAGCAGTACTTC; CDR3: CASSQEVSYYEQYF; size: once; V: TRBV4-2; D: .; J: TRBJ2-7